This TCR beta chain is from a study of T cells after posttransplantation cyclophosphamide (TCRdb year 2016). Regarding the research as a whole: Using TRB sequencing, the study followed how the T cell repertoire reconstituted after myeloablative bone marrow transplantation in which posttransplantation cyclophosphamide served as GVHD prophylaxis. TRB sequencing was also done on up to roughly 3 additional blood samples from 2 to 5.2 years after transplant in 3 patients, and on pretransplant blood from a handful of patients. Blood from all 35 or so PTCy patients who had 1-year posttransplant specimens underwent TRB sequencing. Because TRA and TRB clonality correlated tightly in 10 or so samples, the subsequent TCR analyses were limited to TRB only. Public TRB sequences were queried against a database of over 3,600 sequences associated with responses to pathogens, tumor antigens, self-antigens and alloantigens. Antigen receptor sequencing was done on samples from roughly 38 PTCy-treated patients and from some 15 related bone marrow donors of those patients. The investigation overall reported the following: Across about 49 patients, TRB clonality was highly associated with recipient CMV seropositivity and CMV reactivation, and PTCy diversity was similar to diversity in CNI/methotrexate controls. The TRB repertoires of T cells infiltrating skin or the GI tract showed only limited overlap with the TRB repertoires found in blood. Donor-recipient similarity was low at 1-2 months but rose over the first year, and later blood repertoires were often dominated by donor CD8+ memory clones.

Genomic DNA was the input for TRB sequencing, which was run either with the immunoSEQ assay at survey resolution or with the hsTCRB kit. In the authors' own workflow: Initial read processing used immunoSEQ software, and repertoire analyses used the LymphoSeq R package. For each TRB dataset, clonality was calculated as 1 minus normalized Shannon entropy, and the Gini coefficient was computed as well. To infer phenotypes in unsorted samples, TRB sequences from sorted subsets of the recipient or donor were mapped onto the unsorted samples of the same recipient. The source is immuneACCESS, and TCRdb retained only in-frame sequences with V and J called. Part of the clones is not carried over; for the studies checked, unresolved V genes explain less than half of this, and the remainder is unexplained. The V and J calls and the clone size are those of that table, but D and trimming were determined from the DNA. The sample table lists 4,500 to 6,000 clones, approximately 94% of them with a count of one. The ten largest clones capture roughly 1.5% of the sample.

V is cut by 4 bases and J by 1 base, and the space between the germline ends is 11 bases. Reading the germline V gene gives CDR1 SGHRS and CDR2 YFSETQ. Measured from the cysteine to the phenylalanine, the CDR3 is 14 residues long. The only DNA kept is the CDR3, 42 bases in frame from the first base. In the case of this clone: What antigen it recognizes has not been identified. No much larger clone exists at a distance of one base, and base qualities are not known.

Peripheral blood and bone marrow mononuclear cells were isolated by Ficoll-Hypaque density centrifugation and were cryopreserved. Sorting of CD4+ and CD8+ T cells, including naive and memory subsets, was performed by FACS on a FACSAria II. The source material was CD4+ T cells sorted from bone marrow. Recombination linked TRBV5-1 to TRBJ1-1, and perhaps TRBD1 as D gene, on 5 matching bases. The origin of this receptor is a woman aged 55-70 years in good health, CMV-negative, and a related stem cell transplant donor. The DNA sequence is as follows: TGCGCCAGCAGCCTGGGGCCGAAGAACACTGAAGCTTTCTTT. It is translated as CASSLGPKNTEAFF. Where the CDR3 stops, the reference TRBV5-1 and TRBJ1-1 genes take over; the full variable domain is KAGVTQTPRYLIKTRGQQVTLSCSPISGHRSVSWYQQTPGQGLQFLFEYFSETQRNKGNFPGRFSGRQFSNSRSEMNVSTLELGDSALYLCASSLGPKNTEAFFGQGTRLTVV.